This TCR beta chain was retrieved from a study of T cells in Graves' hyperthyroidism and ophthalmopathy. Overall study results and limits: Also found in blood were most expanded thyroid clonotypes above 0.001.

The germline V gene has CDR1 MDHEN and CDR2 SYDVKM. The V end lost 7 bases, the J end lost 5 bases, and 21 bases lay between the germline ends. The CDR3 totals 16 residues. The cohort's ophthalmopathy patients, a group with duration under 3 months, had a Clinical Activity Score of at least 3 and a NOSPECS grade of at least 4. Diagnoses used clinical symptoms, serum thyroxine and TRAb, thyroid ultrasound and orbital computed tomography. Amplification yielded TCR beta CDR3 regions, with RNA transcripts as the source. HTBI primers drove first-round RT-PCR of the TCR CDR3. TCRdb re-called the multiplex PCR reads through MiXCR, storing one row per CDR3 protein. This table holds 310,000 or so distinct CDR3 sequences, more than 15% found once. With regard to this clonotype: The antigen is not known.

This clonotype was obtained from a woman aged 55-69 years with Graves' ophthalmopathy. Specimen: blood. This chain connects TRBV28 to TRBJ1-5; D gene uncertain. CDR3 sequence (DNA): TGTGCCAGCACCTCCTCTCGGAGGGTCGGCGATCAGCCCCAGCATTTT. Translating it yields CASTSSRRVGDQPQHF.